This entry features one T cell receptor (beta chain) sequence. No antigen is known for it. These data come from a study of cytomegalovirus exposure and HLA in healthy donors. Findings of the study overall: CMV antigen specificity of three CMV-associated chains was confirmed in vitro. Roughly uniform depth of sequencing across donors was assumed in presence/absence analyses. The study carried out a later analysis of TCR beta sequences. It associated roughly 17,000 of them with specific HLA alleles at a false discovery rate of 0.05. Sequence variants that were highly shared formed a cluster that was likely a sequencing artifact.

The CDR3 runs to 16 residues. V was trimmed by 5 bases and J by 3 bases, leaving 17 bases between them. Per the germline V gene, CDR1 is LNHDA and CDR2 is SQIVND (reference sequence). The PCR employed 60 Vbeta primers together with 13 Jbeta primers. Using immunoSEQ multiplex PCR, the repertoire was profiled, and TCRdb retains in-frame clones only, with some absent. The sample holds 150,000 to 200,000 clones; around 83% are singletons and the top ten take about 1.8%. The chain joins TRBV19 to TRBJ1-3, with no clear D. The sequence was collected from a woman aged 18-29 years in good health and CMV-seronegative. The sequenced sample was PBMCs. The CDR3 spells CASSFLRGYRGNTIYF. In DNA form, the CDR3 reads TGTGCCAGTAGTTTCCTCCGGGGATATCGTGGAAACACCATATATTTT.